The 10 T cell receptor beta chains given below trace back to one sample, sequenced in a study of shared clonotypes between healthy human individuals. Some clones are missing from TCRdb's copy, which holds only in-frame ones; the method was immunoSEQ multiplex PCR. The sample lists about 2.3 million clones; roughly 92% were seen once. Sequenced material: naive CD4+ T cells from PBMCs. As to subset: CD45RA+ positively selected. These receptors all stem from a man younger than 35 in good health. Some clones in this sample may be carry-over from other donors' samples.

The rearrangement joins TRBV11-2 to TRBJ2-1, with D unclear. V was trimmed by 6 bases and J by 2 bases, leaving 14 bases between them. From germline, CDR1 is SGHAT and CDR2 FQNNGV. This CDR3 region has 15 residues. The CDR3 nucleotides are TGTGCCAGCAGTCTTACTCGGCGCCCCTACAATGAGCAGTTCTTC. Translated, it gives CASSLTRRPYNEQFF.

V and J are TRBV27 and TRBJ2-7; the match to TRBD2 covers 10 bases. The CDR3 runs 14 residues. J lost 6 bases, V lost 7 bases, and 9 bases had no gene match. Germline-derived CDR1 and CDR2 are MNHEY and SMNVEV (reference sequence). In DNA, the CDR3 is TGTGCCAGCACCCTTAGCGGGAGGTCCCGCGAGCAGTACTTC. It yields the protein CASTLSGRSREQYF.

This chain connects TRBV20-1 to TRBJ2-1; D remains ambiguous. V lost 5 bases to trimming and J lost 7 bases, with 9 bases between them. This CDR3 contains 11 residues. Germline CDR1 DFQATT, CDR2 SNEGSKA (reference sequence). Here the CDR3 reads CSAAPQNEQFF. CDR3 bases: TGCAGTGCTGCCCCGCAGAATGAGCAGTTCTTC.

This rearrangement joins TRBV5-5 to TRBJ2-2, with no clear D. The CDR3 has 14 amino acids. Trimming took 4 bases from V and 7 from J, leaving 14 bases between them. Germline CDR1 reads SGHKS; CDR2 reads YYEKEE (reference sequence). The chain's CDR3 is CASSPRVVGGELFF. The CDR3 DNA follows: TGTGCCAGCAGCCCCCGGGTAGTTGGCGGGGAGCTGTTTTTT.

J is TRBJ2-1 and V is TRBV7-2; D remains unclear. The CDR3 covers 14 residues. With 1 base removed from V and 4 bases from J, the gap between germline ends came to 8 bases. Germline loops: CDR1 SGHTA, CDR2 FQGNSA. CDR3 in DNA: TGTGCCAGCAGCTTAGGGACGATTTACAATGAGCAGTTCTTC. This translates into CASSLGTIYNEQFF.

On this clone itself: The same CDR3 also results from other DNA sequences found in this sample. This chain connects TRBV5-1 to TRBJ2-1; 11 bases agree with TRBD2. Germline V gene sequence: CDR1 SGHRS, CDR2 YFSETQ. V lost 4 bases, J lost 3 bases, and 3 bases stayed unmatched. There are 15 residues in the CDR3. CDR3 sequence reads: CASSRLAGGYNEQFF. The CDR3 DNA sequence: TGCGCCAGCAGCCGTCTAGCGGGAGGCTACAATGAGCAGTTCTTC. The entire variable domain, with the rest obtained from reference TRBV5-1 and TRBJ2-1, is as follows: KAGVTQTPRYLIKTRGQQVTLSCSPISGHRSVSWYQQTPGQGLQFLFEYFSETQRNKGNFPGRFSGRQFSNSRSEMNVSTLELGDSALYLCASSRLAGGYNEQFFGPGTRLTVL.

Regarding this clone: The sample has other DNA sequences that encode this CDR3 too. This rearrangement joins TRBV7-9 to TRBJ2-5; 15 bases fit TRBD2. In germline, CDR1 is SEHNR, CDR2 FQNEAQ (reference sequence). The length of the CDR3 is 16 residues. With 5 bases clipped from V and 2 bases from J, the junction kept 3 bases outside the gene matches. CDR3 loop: CASSPGLAGGQETQYF. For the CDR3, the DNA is TGTGCCAGCAGCCCGGGACTAGCGGGAGGACAAGAGACCCAGTACTTC.

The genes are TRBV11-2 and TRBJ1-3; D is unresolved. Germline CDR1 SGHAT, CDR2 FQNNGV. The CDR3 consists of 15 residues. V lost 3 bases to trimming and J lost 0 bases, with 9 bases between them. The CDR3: CASSFAGSSGNTIYF. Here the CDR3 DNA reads TGTGCCAGCAGCTTTGCGGGGAGCTCTGGAAACACCATATATTTT.

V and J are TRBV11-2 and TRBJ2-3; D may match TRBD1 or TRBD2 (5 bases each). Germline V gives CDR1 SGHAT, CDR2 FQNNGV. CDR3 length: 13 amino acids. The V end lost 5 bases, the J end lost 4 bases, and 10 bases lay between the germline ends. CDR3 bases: TGTGCCAGCAGCCCGGGACCCCCAGATACGCAGTATTTT. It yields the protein CASSPGPPDTQYF.

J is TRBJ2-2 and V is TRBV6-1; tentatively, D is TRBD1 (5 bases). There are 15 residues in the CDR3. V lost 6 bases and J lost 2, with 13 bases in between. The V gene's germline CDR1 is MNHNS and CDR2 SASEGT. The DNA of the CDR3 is TGTGCCAGCAGCCTAGACAGCCCAAACACCGGGGAGCTGTTTTTT. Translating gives CASSLDSPNTGELFF.